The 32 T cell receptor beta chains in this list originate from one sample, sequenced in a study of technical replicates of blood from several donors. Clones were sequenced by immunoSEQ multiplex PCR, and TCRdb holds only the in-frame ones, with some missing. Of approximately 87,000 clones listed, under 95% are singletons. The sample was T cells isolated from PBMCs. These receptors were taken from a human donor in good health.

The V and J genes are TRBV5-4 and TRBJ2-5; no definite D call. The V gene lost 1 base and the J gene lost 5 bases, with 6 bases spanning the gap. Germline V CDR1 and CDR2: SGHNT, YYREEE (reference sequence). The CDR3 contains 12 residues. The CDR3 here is CASSLSRETQYF. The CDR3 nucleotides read TGTGCCAGCAGCTTGTCTCGGGAGACCCAGTACTTC. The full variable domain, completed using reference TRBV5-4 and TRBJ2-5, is ETGVTQSPTHLIKTRGQQVTLRCSSQSGHNTVSWYQQALGQGPQFIFQYYREEENGRGNFPPRFSGLQFPNYSSELNVNALELDDSALYLCASSLSRETQYFGPGTRLLVL.

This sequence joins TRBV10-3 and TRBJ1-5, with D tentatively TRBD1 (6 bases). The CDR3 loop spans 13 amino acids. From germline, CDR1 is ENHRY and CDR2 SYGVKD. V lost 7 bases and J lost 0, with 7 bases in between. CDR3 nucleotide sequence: TGTGCCATCAACAGGGATAGCAATCAGCCCCAGCATTTT. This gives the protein CAINRDSNQPQHF.

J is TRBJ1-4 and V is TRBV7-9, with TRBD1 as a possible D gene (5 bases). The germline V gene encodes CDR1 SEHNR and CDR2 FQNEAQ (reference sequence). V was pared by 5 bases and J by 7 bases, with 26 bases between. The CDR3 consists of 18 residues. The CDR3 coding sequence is TGTGCCAGCAGCATACCTGACAGTCATCCGTCCGGTGGTGAAAAACTGTTTTTT. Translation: CASSIPDSHPSGGEKLFF.

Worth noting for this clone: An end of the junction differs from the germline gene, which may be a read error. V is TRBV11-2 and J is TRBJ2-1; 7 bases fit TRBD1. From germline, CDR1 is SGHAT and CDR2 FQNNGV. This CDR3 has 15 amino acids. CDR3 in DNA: TGTGCCAGCCGCTTACAGGGGACCCCAGCCTATGAGCAGTTCTTC. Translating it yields CASRLQGTPAYEQFF. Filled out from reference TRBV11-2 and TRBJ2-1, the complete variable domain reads EAGVAQSPRYKIIEKRQSVAFWCNPISGHATLYWYQQILGQGPKLLIQFQNNGVVDDSQLPKDRFSAERLKGVDSTLKIQPAKLEDSAVYLCASRLQGTPAYEQFFGPGTRLTVL.

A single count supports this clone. CDR3 coding DNA: TGTGCCAGCAGCTTAGGGGCGGGCTACGAGCAGTACTTC. Amino acid sequence: CASSLGAGYEQYF. The genes are TRBV7-7 and TRBJ2-7; D perhaps matches TRBD2 (5 bases). The CDR3 is made up of 13 amino acids. Deletions cut 1 base from V and 3 bases from J, with 7 bases between. Germline V CDR1 and CDR2: SSHAT, FNYEAQ (reference sequence).

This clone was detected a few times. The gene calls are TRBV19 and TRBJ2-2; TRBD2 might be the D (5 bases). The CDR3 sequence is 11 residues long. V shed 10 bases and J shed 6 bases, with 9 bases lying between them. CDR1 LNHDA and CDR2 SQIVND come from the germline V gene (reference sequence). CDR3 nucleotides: TGTGCCACCGCCGGGGCCGGGGAGCTGTTTTTT. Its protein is CATAGAGELFF.

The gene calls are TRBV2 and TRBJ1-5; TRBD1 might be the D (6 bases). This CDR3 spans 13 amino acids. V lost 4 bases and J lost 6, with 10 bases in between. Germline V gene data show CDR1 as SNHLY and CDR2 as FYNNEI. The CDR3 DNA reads TGTGCCAGCAGTGGGGGGCAGAGTCAGCCCCAGCATTTT. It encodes CASSGGQSQPQHF.

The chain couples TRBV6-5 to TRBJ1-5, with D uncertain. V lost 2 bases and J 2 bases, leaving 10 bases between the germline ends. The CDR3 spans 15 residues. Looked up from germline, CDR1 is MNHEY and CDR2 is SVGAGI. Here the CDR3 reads CASSYGGVGNQPQHF. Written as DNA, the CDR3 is TGTGCCAGCAGTTACGGCGGGGTTGGCAATCAGCCCCAGCATTTT.

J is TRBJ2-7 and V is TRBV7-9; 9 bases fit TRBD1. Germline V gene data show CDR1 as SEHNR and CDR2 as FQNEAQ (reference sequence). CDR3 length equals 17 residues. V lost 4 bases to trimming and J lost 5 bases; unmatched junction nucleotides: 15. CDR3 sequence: CASSSPSSGTGRHEQYF. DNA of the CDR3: TGTGCCAGCAGCTCACCAAGCTCCGGGACAGGGCGGCACGAGCAGTACTTC.

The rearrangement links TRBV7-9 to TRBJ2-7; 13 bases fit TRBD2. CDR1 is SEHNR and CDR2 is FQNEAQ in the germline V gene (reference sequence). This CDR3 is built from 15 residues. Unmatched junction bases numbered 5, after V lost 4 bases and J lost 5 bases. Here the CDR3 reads CASSSGTSGTHEQYF. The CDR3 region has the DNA TGTGCCAGCAGCTCCGGGACTAGCGGGACCCACGAGCAGTACTTC.

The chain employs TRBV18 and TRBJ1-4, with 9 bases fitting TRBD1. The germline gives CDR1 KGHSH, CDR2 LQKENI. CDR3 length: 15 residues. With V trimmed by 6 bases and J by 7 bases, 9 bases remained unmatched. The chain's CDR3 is CASSLDGQGTEKLFF. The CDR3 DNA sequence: TGTGCCAGCTCCCTAGACGGACAGGGGACTGAAAAACTGTTTTTT. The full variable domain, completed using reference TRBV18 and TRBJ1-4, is NAGVMQNPRHLVRRRGQEARLRCSPMKGHSHVYWYRQLPEEGLKFMVYLQKENIIDESGMPKERFSAEFPKEGPSILRIQQVVRGDSAAYFCASSLDGQGTEKLFFGSGTQLSVL.

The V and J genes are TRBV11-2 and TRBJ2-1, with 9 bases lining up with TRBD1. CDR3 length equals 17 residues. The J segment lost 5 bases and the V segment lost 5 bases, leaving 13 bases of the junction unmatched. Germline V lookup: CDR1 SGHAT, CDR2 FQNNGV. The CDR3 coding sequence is TGTGCCAGCAGCCCCTCCCCCGGGACAGGGACCCACAATGAGCAGTTCTTC. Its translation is CASSPSPGTGTHNEQFF.

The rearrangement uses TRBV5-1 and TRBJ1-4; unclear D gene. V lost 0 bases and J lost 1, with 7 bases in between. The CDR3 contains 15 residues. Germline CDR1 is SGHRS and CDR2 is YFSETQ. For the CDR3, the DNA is TGCGCCAGCAGCTTGGCGGGGATAACTAATGAAAAACTGTTTTTT. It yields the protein CASSLAGITNEKLFF.

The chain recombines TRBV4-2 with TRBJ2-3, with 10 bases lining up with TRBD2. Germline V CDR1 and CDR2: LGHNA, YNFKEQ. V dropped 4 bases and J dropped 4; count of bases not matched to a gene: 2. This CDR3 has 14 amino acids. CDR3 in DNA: TGTGCCAGCAGCCCTAGCGGGAGTGCAGATACGCAGTATTTT. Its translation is CASSPSGSADTQYF.

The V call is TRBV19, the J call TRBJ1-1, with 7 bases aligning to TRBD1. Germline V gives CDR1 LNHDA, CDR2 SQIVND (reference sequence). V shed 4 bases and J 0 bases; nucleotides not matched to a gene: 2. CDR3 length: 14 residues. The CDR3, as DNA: TGTGCCAGTAGTAGACAGGGTTTGAACACTGAAGCTTTCTTT. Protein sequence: CASSRQGLNTEAFF.

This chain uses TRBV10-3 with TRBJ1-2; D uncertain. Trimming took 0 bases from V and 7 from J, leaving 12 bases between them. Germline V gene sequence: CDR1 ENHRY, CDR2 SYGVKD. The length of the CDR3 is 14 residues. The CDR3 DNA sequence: TGTGCCATCAGTGAGTCAAGCCCGGAGAGTGGCTACACCTTC. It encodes CAISESSPESGYTF.

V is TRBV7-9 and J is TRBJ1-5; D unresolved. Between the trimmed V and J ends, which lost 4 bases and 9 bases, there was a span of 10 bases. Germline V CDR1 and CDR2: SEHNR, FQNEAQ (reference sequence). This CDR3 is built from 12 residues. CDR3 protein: CASSYDNTPQHF. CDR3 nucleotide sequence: TGTGCCAGCAGCTACGACAACACGCCCCAGCATTTT. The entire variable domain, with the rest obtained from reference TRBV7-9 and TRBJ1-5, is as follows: DTGVSQNPRHKITKRGQNVTFRCDPISEHNRLYWYRQTLGQGPEFLTYFQNEAQLEKSRLLSDRFSAERPKGSFSTLEIQRTEQGDSAMYLCASSYDNTPQHFGDGTRLSIL.

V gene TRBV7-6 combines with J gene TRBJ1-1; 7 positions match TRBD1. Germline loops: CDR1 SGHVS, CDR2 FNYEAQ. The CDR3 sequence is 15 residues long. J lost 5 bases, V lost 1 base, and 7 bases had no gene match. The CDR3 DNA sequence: TGTGCCAGCAGCTTAGTGGAGGGGGCAGGGACTGAAGCTTTCTTT. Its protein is CASSLVEGAGTEAFF.

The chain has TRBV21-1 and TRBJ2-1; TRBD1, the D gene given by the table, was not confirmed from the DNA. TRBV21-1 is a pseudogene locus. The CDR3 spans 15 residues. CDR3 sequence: CASSNRQGVYNEQFF. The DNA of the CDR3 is TGTGCCAGCAGCAACCGCCAGGGGGTTTACAATGAGCAGTTCTTC.

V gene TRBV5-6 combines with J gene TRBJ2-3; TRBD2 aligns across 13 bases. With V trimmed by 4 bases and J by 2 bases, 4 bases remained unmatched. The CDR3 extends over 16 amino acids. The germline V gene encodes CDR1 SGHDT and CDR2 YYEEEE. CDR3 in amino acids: CASSRLAGGLTDTQYF. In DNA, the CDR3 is TGTGCCAGCAGCAGACTAGCGGGAGGACTCACAGATACGCAGTATTTT.

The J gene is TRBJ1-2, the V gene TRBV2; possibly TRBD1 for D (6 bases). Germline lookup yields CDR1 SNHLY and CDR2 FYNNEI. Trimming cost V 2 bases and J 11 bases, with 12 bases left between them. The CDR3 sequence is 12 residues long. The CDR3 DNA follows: TGTGCCAGCAGTGAAAATGCAGGGGAGTACACCTTC. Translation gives CASSENAGEYTF.

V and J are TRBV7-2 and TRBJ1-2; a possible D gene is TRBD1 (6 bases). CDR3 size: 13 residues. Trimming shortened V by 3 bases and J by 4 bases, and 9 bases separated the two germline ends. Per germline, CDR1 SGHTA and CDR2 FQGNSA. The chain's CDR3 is CASSLGARYGYTF. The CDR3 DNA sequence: TGTGCCAGCAGCTTGGGGGCACGCTATGGCTACACCTTC.

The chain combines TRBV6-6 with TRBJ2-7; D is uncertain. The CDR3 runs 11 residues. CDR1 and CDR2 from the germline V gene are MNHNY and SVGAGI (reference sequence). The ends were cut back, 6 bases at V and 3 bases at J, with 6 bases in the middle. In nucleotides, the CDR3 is TGTGCCAGCAGACAGAGCTACGAGCAGTACTTC. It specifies CASRQSYEQYF.

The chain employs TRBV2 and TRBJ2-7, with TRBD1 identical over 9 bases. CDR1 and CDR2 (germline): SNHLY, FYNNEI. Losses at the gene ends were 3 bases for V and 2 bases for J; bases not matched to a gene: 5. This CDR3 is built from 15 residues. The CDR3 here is CASSDGGQGTYEQYF. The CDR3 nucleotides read TGTGCCAGCAGTGATGGGGGACAGGGCACCTACGAGCAGTACTTC. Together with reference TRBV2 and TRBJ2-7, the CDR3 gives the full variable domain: EPEVTQTPSHQVTQMGQEVILRCVPISNHLYFYWYRQILGQKVEFLVSFYNNEISEKSEIFDDQFSVERPDGSNFTLKIRSTKLEDSAMYFCASSDGGQGTYEQYFGPGTRLTVT.

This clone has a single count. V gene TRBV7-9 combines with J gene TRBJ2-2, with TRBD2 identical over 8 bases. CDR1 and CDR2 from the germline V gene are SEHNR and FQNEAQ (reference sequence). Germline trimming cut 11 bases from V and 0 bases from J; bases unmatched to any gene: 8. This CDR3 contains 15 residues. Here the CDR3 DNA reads TGTGCCGGGGATAGCGGGGAGTCGAACACCGGGGAGCTGTTTTTT. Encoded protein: CAGDSGESNTGELFF.

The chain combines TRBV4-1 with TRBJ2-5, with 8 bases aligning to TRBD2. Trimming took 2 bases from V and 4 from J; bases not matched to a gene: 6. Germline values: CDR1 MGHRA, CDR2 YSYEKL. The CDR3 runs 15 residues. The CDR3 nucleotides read TGCGCCAGCAGCCAACCCCGGGAGGGTATAGAGACCCAGTACTTC. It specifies CASSQPREGIETQYF.

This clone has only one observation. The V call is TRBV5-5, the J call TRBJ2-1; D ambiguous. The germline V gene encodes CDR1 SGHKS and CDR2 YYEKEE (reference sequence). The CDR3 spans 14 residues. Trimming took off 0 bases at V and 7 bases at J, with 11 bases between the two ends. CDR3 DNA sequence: TGTGCCAGCAGCTTGGAACTGCCTAGGAATGAGCAGTTCTTC. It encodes CASSLELPRNEQFF.

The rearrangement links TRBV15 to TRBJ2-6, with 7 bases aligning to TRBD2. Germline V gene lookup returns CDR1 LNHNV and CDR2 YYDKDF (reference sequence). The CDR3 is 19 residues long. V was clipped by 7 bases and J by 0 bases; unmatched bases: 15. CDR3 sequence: CATNTRRTSEYSGANVLTF. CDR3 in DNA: TGTGCCACCAACACCCGGCGAACTAGCGAGTACTCTGGGGCCAACGTCCTGACTTTC.

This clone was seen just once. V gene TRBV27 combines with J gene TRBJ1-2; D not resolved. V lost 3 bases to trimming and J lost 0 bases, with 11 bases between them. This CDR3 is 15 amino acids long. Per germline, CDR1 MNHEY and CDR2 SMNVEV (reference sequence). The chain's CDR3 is CASSLDSWTNYGYTF. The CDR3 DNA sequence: TGTGCCAGCAGTTTGGACTCTTGGACTAACTATGGCTACACCTTC.

Written as DNA, the CDR3 is TGTGCCAGCGCCGGGACAAAAGACTTAATAAACCATTCACCCCTCCACTTT. This sequence encodes CASAGTKDLINHSPLHF. The V call is TRBV18, the J call TRBJ1-6; TRBD1 might be the D (6 bases). The CDR3 contains 17 residues. Germline V gene sequence: CDR1 KGHSH, CDR2 LQKENI. V was trimmed by 8 bases and J by 8 bases, leaving 25 bases between them.

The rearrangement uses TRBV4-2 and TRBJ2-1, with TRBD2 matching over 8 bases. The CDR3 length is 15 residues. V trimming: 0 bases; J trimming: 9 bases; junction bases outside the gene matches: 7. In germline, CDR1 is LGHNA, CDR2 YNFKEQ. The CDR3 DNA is TGTGCCAGCAGCCAAGATGGGGCCGGGGGGGGTGAGCAGTTCTTC. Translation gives CASSQDGAGGGEQFF.

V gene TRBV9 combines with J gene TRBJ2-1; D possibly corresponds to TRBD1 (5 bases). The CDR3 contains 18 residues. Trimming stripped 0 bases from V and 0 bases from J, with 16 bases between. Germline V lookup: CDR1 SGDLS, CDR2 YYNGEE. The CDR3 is CASSVVTESPISYNEQFF. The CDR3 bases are TGTGCCAGCAGCGTAGTGACAGAATCACCGATCTCCTACAATGAGCAGTTCTTC.